A single sample gave rise to the 23 T cell receptor beta chains below, sequenced in a study of blood T cells in healthy people across ages. Alongside a J-beta primer mix, a sample-barcoded 5' primer served in a second PCR lasting roughly 6 to 11 cycles. TCRdb ran MiXCR on the 5' RACE reads and lists one entry per CDR3 protein. The sample yields more than 650,000 distinct CDR3 sequences, roughly 20% seen once. The sequenced sample was blood. These receptor sequences come from a man aged 70 or older in good health.

This sequence joins TRBV20-1 and TRBJ2-3, with 8 bases identical to TRBD2. Germline CDR1 is DFQATT and CDR2 is SNEGSKA (reference sequence). The CDR3 has 16 amino acids. J gave up 6 bases and V 1 base, and 12 bases lay outside the gene matches. CDR3 sequence reads: CSARVFFGGASDTQYF. For the CDR3, the DNA is TGCAGTGCTAGAGTCTTTTTCGGGGGGGCCTCTGATACGCAGTATTTT.

The chain joins TRBV20-1 to TRBJ2-4; D possibly corresponds to TRBD1 (6 bases). Trimming stripped 3 bases from V and 2 bases from J, with 11 bases between. The CDR3 length is 14 residues. Germline V CDR1 and CDR2: DFQATT, SNEGSKA (reference sequence). CDR3 nucleotides: TGCAGTGCTAGTTTCACAGGGTCCAAAAACATTCAGTACTTC. Encoded protein: CSASFTGSKNIQYF.

This clonotype was recorded at least ten times. V is TRBV11-2 and J is TRBJ2-7, with D perhaps matching TRBD1 (6 bases). CDR1 SGHAT and CDR2 FQNNGV come from the germline V gene. This CDR3 is 14 amino acids long. V gave up 2 bases and J gave up 3 bases, with 11 bases separating them. The CDR3 loop reads CASSLQDSNYEQYF. The DNA for the CDR3 is TGTGCCAGCAGCTTACAGGACAGTAACTACGAGCAGTACTTC.

The J gene is TRBJ1-3, the V gene TRBV20-1, with 7 bases lining up with TRBD1. Germline V gene lookup returns CDR1 DFQATT and CDR2 SNEGSKA (reference sequence). The CDR3 spans 14 residues. The ends lost 6 bases at V and 0 bases at J; junction bases unmatched: 5. This CDR3 is CSAKTGRSGNTIYF. Written as DNA, the CDR3 is TGCAGTGCGAAGACAGGGCGCTCTGGAAACACCATATATTTT.

The V call is TRBV6-2 or TRBV6-3, the J call TRBJ2-1; no definite D call. The germline V gene encodes CDR1 MNHEY and CDR2 SVGEGT. The CDR3 spans 17 residues. V was trimmed by 0 bases and J by 4 bases, leaving 16 bases between them. CDR3 nucleotide sequence: TGTGCCAGCAGTTACTCGCGTTTGTCTGGGGATTACAATGAGCAGTTCTTC. Translated: CASSYSRLSGDYNEQFF.

The chain recombines TRBV12-3 or TRBV12-4 with TRBJ2-7; D is uncertain. The V end lost 1 base, the J end lost 0 bases, and 7 bases lay between the germline ends. The CDR3 contains 14 residues. CDR3 nucleotides: TGTGCCAGCAGTTTAGGGCACTACTCCTACGAGCAGTACTTC. This sequence encodes CASSLGHYSYEQYF.

This clonotype was picked up a small number of times. This chain uses TRBV9 with TRBJ1-1; a possible D gene is TRBD1 (5 bases). The CDR3 totals 16 residues. The V gene's germline CDR1 is SGDLS and CDR2 YYNGEE. Trimming cost V 0 bases and J 0 bases, with 12 bases left between them. CDR3 amino acids: CASSVVPTAMNTEAFF. In DNA, the CDR3 is TGTGCCAGCAGCGTAGTCCCGACAGCTATGAACACTGAAGCTTTCTTT.

The chain combines TRBV25-1 with TRBJ2-4; D remains ambiguous. Per germline, CDR1 MGHDK and CDR2 SYGVNS. Trimming removed 3 bases at V and 4 bases at J, with 1 base between. This CDR3 has 11 amino acids. The CDR3 DNA sequence: TGTGCCAGCAGTGATAAAAACATTCAGTACTTC. As protein: CASSDKNIQYF.

This clonotype turned up a few times. V gene TRBV11-2 combines with J gene TRBJ2-5; D ambiguous. Judging by the DNA end, TRBJ2-7 fits better; the J call may be wrong. CDR1 is SGHAT and CDR2 is FQNNGV in the germline V gene. The CDR3 covers 15 residues. The CDR3 spells CASSLVRGQNYEQYF. The CDR3 coding sequence is TGTGCCAGCAGCTTAGTCAGAGGTCAGAACTACGAGCAGTACTTC.

The chain combines TRBV28 with TRBJ1-1; D not resolved. Trimming took off 0 bases at V and 0 bases at J, with 5 bases between the two ends. CDR3 length: 14 amino acids. Germline values: CDR1 MDHEN, CDR2 SYDVKM. The CDR3 DNA follows: TGTGCCAGCAGTTTATGGCAGTTGAACACTGAAGCTTTCTTT. This gives the protein CASSLWQLNTEAFF.

This clonotype showed up just a few times. DNA of the CDR3: TGTGCCAGCAGGGGGACCGGGACTAAAAACAATGAGCAGTTCTTC. Its protein product is CASRGTGTKNNEQFF. The chain joins TRBV27 to TRBJ2-1, with TRBD2 matching 7 bases. The CDR3 contains 15 residues. Germline V gives CDR1 MNHEY, CDR2 SMNVEV (reference sequence). V trimming: 6 bases; J trimming: 5 bases; junction bases outside the gene matches: 10.

The V gene is TRBV2, the J gene TRBJ1-2; D remains unclear. CDR3 length equals 13 residues. V was clipped by 3 bases and J by 2 bases, with 7 bases between them. Germline values: CDR1 SNHLY, CDR2 FYNNEI. The CDR3 here is CASSEHKNYGYTF. CDR3 bases: TGTGCCAGCAGTGAGCACAAAAACTATGGCTACACCTTC.

This clonotype occurred a few times. V and J are TRBV28 and TRBJ2-3; D gene unclear. The germline V gene has CDR1 MDHEN and CDR2 SYDVKM. V was shortened by 6 bases and J by 0 bases, with 16 bases between the two germline ends. The CDR3 extends over 16 amino acids. The chain's CDR3 is CASSVGLSSSTDTQYF. DNA of the CDR3: TGTGCCAGCAGCGTAGGGCTTTCATCTAGCACAGATACGCAGTATTTT. Using reference TRBV28 and TRBJ2-3 for the parts outside the CDR3, the full variable domain is DVKVTQSSRYLVKRTGEKVFLECVQDMDHENMFWYRQDPGLGLRLIYFSYDVKMKEKGDIPEGYSVSREKKERFSLILESASTNQTSMYLCASSVGLSSSTDTQYFGPGTRLTVL.

V and J are TRBV18 and TRBJ2-5; unclear D gene. The length of the CDR3 is 12 residues. V gave up 6 bases and J gave up 5 bases, with 10 bases separating them. Germline V gene sequence: CDR1 KGHSH, CDR2 LQKENI. The CDR3 sequence is CASSLGMETQYF. CDR3 sequence (DNA): TGTGCCAGCTCTCTAGGGATGGAGACCCAGTACTTC.

V is TRBV12-3 or TRBV12-4 and J is TRBJ1-4; D not certain. The V gene lost 3 bases and the J gene lost 4 bases, with 9 bases spanning the gap. The CDR3 consists of 14 residues. This CDR3 is CASSLSRNNEKLFF. In nucleotides, the CDR3 is TGTGCCAGCAGTTTGAGCAGGAATAATGAAAAACTGTTTTTT.

The genes are TRBV6-1 and TRBJ2-5; 10 positions agree with TRBD1. The CDR3 runs to 16 residues. From germline, CDR1 is MNHNS and CDR2 SASEGT. Trimming took 5 bases from V and 2 from J; bases not matched to a gene: 8. The chain's CDR3 is CASSQTGTGVQETQYF. As DNA, the CDR3 is TGTGCCAGCAGTCAAACCGGGACAGGGGTTCAAGAGACCCAGTACTTC.

This clonotype was seen a few times. The chain couples TRBV15 to TRBJ1-1, with D maybe TRBD1 (5 bases). This CDR3 is built from 15 residues. Looked up from germline, CDR1 is LNHNV and CDR2 is YYDKDF (reference sequence). V was trimmed by 4 bases and J by 3 bases, leaving 15 bases between them. CDR3 nucleotide sequence: TGTGCCACCAGCACCAAACAGAGAGGGGACACTGAAGCTTTCTTT. Amino acids: CATSTKQRGDTEAFF.

The chain recombines TRBV28 with TRBJ1-4; no reliable D call. The CDR3 covers 14 residues. Per germline, CDR1 MDHEN and CDR2 SYDVKM. Trimming cost V 2 bases and J 3 bases, with 7 bases left between them. The CDR3 region has the DNA TGTGCCAGCAGTTTAAATGCTGCTAATGAAAAACTGTTTTTT. It translates to CASSLNAANEKLFF.

In its sample, this clonotype was seen a few times. The gene calls are TRBV20-1 and TRBJ2-5; perhaps D is TRBD1 or TRBD2 (5 bases each). This CDR3 comprises 13 residues. Trimming cost V 5 bases and J 4 bases, with 14 bases left between them. The germline V gene encodes CDR1 DFQATT and CDR2 SNEGSKA (reference sequence). The CDR3 here is CSASGARVETQYF. CDR3 nucleotides: TGCAGTGCTTCCGGGGCCCGAGTAGAGACCCAGTACTTC.

V and J are TRBV20-1 and TRBJ2-1; 9 bases line up with TRBD2. The CDR3 runs 14 residues. With V trimmed by 7 bases and J by 1 base, 5 bases remained unmatched. Per the germline V gene, CDR1 is DFQATT and CDR2 is SNEGSKA (reference sequence). The CDR3 DNA reads TGCAGTGTAGATGCGGGAGGGTCCTACAATGAGCAGTTCTTC. Amino acids: CSVDAGGSYNEQFF.

A few counts support this clonotype. This chain uses TRBV2 with TRBJ1-5; 7 nucleotides match TRBD1. Germline trimming cut 5 bases from V and 3 bases from J; bases unmatched to any gene: 7. The germline gives CDR1 SNHLY, CDR2 FYNNEI. CDR3 length: 15 amino acids. CDR3 amino acids: CASSRDSTINQPQHF. Written as DNA, the CDR3 is TGTGCCAGCAGTCGGGACAGTACTATCAATCAGCCCCAGCATTTT.

This clonotype was detected many times. This chain uses TRBV5-1 with TRBJ2-7, with D uncertain. V dropped 0 bases and J dropped 2 bases, with 9 bases sitting between them. This CDR3 contains 14 residues. The germline CDR1 and CDR2 sequences are SGHRS and YFSETQ. CDR3 nucleotides: TGCGCCAGCAGCTTGGCACTTACCGCCTACGAGCAGTACTTC. Translation: CASSLALTAYEQYF.

In its sample, this clonotype was seen once. The chain employs TRBV5-1 and TRBJ2-5; D might be TRBD2 (6 bases). The germline V gene has CDR1 SGHRS and CDR2 YFSETQ. V was clipped by 3 bases and J by 2 bases, with 14 bases between them. The CDR3 length is 15 residues. The CDR3 sequence: CASSWRGDGQETQYF. Here the CDR3 DNA reads TGCGCCAGCAGCTGGCGGGGTGATGGTCAAGAGACCCAGTACTTC.